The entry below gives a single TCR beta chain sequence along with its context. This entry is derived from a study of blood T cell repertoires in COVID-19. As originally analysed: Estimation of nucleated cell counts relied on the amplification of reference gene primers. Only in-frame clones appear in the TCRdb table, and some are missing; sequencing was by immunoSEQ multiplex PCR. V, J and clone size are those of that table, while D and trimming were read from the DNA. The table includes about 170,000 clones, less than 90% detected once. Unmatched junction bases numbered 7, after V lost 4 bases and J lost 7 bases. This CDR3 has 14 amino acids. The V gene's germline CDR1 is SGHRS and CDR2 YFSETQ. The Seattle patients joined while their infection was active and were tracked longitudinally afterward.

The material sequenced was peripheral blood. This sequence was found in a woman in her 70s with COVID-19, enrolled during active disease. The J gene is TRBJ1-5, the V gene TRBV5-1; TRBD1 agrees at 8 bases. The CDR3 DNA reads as TGCGCCAGCAGCCCCGGACAGGGAGTACAGCCCCAGCATTTT. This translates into CASSPGQGVQPQHF. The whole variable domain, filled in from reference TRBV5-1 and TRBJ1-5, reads KAGVTQTPRYLIKTRGQQVTLSCSPISGHRSVSWYQQTPGQGLQFLFEYFSETQRNKGNFPGRFSGRQFSNSRSEMNVSTLELGDSALYLCASSPGQGVQPQHFGDGTRLSIL.